Listed below are T cell receptor beta chains from one sample, sequenced in a study of identical twins. TCRdb called the 5' RACE reads again in MiXCR, with one record for every CDR3 protein. Here the sample spans 1.5 million to 2 million distinct CDR3 sequences, less than 35% being singletons. Sequencing input: cord blood. The receptors originated from a newborn girl in good health. Each CDR3 is given with its conserved first and last residue. A D gene is named only where the DNA matches it firmly. Clone size is given for some rows only: seen once, a few or many times, or a class if the clone is expanded.

clone_size: NA
j_call: TRBJ2-3
d_call: NA
v_call: TRBV20-1
cdr3_aa: CRPEGYSSTDTQYF
cdr3_nt: TGCAGGCCGGAAGGGTATTCTAGCACAGATACGCAGTATTTT

clone_size: few
j_call: TRBJ2-7
d_call: TRBD2
v_call: TRBV2
cdr3_aa: CASSGSGGGYEQYF
cdr3_nt: TGTGCCAGCAGTGGTTCAGGCGGGGGATACGAGCAGTACTTC

clone_size: NA
j_call: TRBJ2-1
d_call: NA
v_call: TRBV11-2
cdr3_aa: CACSFRTDNEQFF
cdr3_nt: TGTGCCTGCAGCTTTCGGACTGACAATGAGCAGTTCTTC

clone_size: NA
j_call: TRBJ2-3
d_call: TRBD2
v_call: TRBV20-1
cdr3_aa: CSASRLAESTDTQYF
cdr3_nt: TGCAGTGCTAGCAGGCTAGCGGAAAGCACAGATACGCAGTATTTT

clone_size: NA
j_call: TRBJ2-1
d_call: TRBD1
v_call: TRBV6-1
cdr3_aa: CASSEILPGQGNEQFF
cdr3_nt: TGTGCCAGCAGTGAAATCCTTCCGGGACAGGGGAATGAGCAGTTCTTC

clone_size: few
j_call: TRBJ1-1
d_call: NA
v_call: TRBV12-3/TRBV12-4
cdr3_aa: CASSLSAAWEAFF
cdr3_nt: TGTGCCAGCAGTTTAAGCGCGGCCTGGGAGGCTTTCTTT

clone_size: few
j_call: TRBJ1-4
d_call: NA
v_call: TRBV5-1
cdr3_aa: CASSLTARQGEKLFF
cdr3_nt: TGCGCCAGCAGCTTGACCGCCAGGCAGGGGGAAAAACTGTTTTTT

clone_size: many
j_call: TRBJ2-7
d_call: NA
v_call: TRBV12-3/TRBV12-4
cdr3_aa: CASSHTGSEQYF
cdr3_nt: TGTGCCAGCAGTCATACAGGGTCCGAGCAGTACTTC

clone_size: NA
j_call: TRBJ1-2
d_call: NA
v_call: TRBV25-1
cdr3_aa: CASSERRFYGYTF
cdr3_nt: TGTGCCAGCAGTGAGAGGCGCTTCTATGGCTACACCTTC

clone_size: once
j_call: TRBJ2-1
d_call: TRBD1
v_call: TRBV6-1
cdr3_aa: CAGSADRVYNEQFF
cdr3_nt: TGTGCCGGCAGTGCGGACAGGGTATACAATGAGCAGTTCTTC

clone_size: few
j_call: TRBJ2-7
d_call: NA
v_call: TRBV20-1
cdr3_aa: CSAFAGYEQYF
cdr3_nt: TGCAGTGCTTTCGCAGGGTACGAGCAGTACTTC

clone_size: NA
j_call: TRBJ2-7
d_call: NA
v_call: TRBV2
cdr3_aa: CASTQEFTYEQYF
cdr3_nt: TGTGCCAGCACCCAGGAATTTACCTACGAGCAGTACTTC

clone_size: NA
j_call: TRBJ2-4
d_call: NA
v_call: TRBV25-1
cdr3_aa: CASRGTPLNIQYF
cdr3_nt: TGTGCCAGCAGAGGGACACCGTTAAACATTCAGTACTTC

clone_size: few
j_call: TRBJ2-7
d_call: TRBD2
v_call: TRBV27
cdr3_aa: CASSRAGALYEQYF
cdr3_nt: TGTGCCAGCAGCCGAGCGGGAGCACTCTACGAGCAGTACTTC

clone_size: many
j_call: TRBJ1-6
d_call: TRBD1
v_call: TRBV6-5
cdr3_aa: CASSYNPGQTRSYNSPLHF
cdr3_nt: TGTGCCAGCAGTTACAACCCGGGACAGACCCGCTCCTATAATTCACCCCTCCACTTT

clone_size: few
j_call: TRBJ2-3
d_call: NA
v_call: TRBV7-2
cdr3_aa: CASSLTPNTDTQYF
cdr3_nt: TGTGCCAGCAGCTTAACGCCAAACACAGATACGCAGTATTTT

clone_size: few
j_call: TRBJ1-5
d_call: NA
v_call: TRBV5-1
cdr3_aa: CASSIAGGSHQPQHF
cdr3_nt: TGCGCCAGCAGCATTGCCGGGGGATCTCATCAGCCCCAGCATTTT

clone_size: few
j_call: TRBJ2-5
d_call: TRBD1
v_call: TRBV5-6
cdr3_aa: CASSSYDRDPPYQESQYF
cdr3_nt: TGTGCCAGCAGCTCATACGACAGGGACCCTCCTTACCAAGAGTCCCAGTACTTC

clone_size: NA
j_call: TRBJ2-4
d_call: TRBD1
v_call: TRBV6-2/TRBV6-3
cdr3_aa: CASNTDRGVTQYF
cdr3_nt: TGTGCCAGCAACACGGACAGGGGAGTCACCCAGTACTTC

clone_size: few
j_call: TRBJ2-3
d_call: TRBD1
v_call: TRBV20-1
cdr3_aa: CSASRDRSADTQYF
cdr3_nt: TGCAGTGCTAGTAGGGACAGGTCCGCAGATACGCAGTATTTT

clone_size: few
j_call: TRBJ1-1
d_call: NA
v_call: TRBV7-9
cdr3_aa: CASSKGGESTEAFF
cdr3_nt: TGTGCCAGCAGCAAAGGTGGGGAGTCCACTGAAGCTTTCTTT

clone_size: NA
j_call: TRBJ2-7
d_call: TRBD2
v_call: TRBV6-6
cdr3_aa: CASSSSSGRGEQYF
cdr3_nt: TGTGCCAGCAGTTCCAGTAGCGGGAGGGGCGAGCAGTACTTC

clone_size: NA
j_call: TRBJ2-7
d_call: NA
v_call: TRBV7-2
cdr3_aa: CASSTPFGEQYF
cdr3_nt: TGTGCCAGCAGTACACCGTTCGGCGAGCAGTACTTC

clone_size: NA
j_call: TRBJ2-7
d_call: NA
v_call: TRBV21-1
cdr3_aa: CASSNRDRGRDEQYF
cdr3_nt: TGTGCCAGCAGCAACCGGGACAGGGGTAGGGACGAGCAGTACTTC

clone_size: few
j_call: TRBJ1-6
d_call: NA
v_call: TRBV5-1
cdr3_aa: CASSLAGSQGNSPLHF
cdr3_nt: TGCGCCAGCAGCTTGGCAGGTTCCCAGGGGAATTCACCCCTCCACTTT

clone_size: NA
j_call: TRBJ2-7
d_call: NA
v_call: TRBV5-1
cdr3_aa: CASRFIGTVSYEQYF
cdr3_nt: TGCGCCAGCCGATTCATCGGGACGGTCTCCTACGAGCAGTACTTC

clone_size: NA
j_call: TRBJ2-3
d_call: NA
v_call: TRBV19
cdr3_aa: CASTTNGRGTRPTDTQYF
cdr3_nt: TGTGCCAGTACTACCAACGGCCGCGGGACAAGGCCCACAGATACGCAGTATTTT

clone_size: few
j_call: TRBJ1-2
d_call: TRBD1
v_call: TRBV12-3/TRBV12-4
cdr3_aa: CASRNLDRGRHYGYTF
cdr3_nt: TGTGCCAGCAGGAACCTCGACAGGGGGCGGCACTATGGCTACACCTTC

clone_size: few
j_call: TRBJ2-5
d_call: NA
v_call: TRBV10-1
cdr3_aa: CASSDLGTPTEEQYF
cdr3_nt: TGCGCCAGCAGTGACCTCGGGACACCAACGGAGGAGCAGTACTTC

clone_size: few
j_call: TRBJ2-5
d_call: TRBD2
v_call: TRBV12-3/TRBV12-4
cdr3_aa: CASSLVSREWETQYF
cdr3_nt: TGTGCCAGCAGTTTAGTCTCGCGGGAGTGGGAGACCCAGTACTTC

clone_size: NA
j_call: TRBJ2-7
d_call: TRBD2
v_call: TRBV5-6
cdr3_aa: CASTGAGVVTGNNEQYF
cdr3_nt: TGTGCCAGCACGGGAGCGGGAGTCGTTACCGGGAACAATGAGCAGTACTTC

clone_size: few
j_call: TRBJ2-7
d_call: TRBD2
v_call: TRBV14
cdr3_aa: CAVGTSAYEQYF
cdr3_nt: TGTGCCGTCGGGACTAGCGCCTACGAGCAGTACTTC

clone_size: NA
j_call: TRBJ2-7
d_call: TRBD2
v_call: TRBV20-1
cdr3_aa: CSAREIAGGPHNEQYF
cdr3_nt: TGCAGTGCTAGAGAAATAGCGGGGGGGCCTCACAATGAGCAGTACTTC

clone_size: NA
j_call: TRBJ2-1
d_call: NA
v_call: TRBV5-6
cdr3_aa: CASSPGTGTSFSYNEQFF
cdr3_nt: TGTGCCAGCAGCCCTGGGACAGGGACTAGCTTCTCCTACAATGAGCAGTTCTTC

clone_size: NA
j_call: TRBJ2-3
d_call: NA
v_call: TRBV7-2
cdr3_aa: CASSLEVARTDTQYF
cdr3_nt: TGTGCCAGCAGCTTAGAGGTTGCCCGCACAGATACGCAGTATTTT

clone_size: few
j_call: TRBJ2-3
d_call: TRBD2
v_call: TRBV5-1
cdr3_aa: CASSLIAGPTTDTQYF
cdr3_nt: TGCGCCAGCAGCTTGATAGCGGGACCCACCACAGATACGCAGTATTTT

clone_size: NA
j_call: TRBJ2-1
d_call: NA
v_call: TRBV2
cdr3_aa: CASSQPPDRSKFF
cdr3_nt: TGTGCCAGCAGCCAACCCCCTGACAGGTCTAAGTTCTTC

clone_size: few
j_call: TRBJ1-2
d_call: NA
v_call: TRBV4-2
cdr3_aa: CASSQVSKKGTEGYTF
cdr3_nt: TGTGCCAGCAGCCAGGTCTCGAAGAAAGGGACTGAAGGCTACACCTTC

clone_size: NA
j_call: TRBJ2-5
d_call: TRBD2
v_call: TRBV7-9
cdr3_aa: CASSLALSSGGQETQYF
cdr3_nt: TGTGCCAGCAGCTTAGCGCTGTCTAGCGGGGGTCAAGAGACCCAGTACTTC

clone_size: many
j_call: TRBJ2-6
d_call: NA
v_call: TRBV4-2
cdr3_aa: CASSRISGANVLTF
cdr3_nt: TGTGCCAGCAGCCGGATCTCTGGGGCCAACGTCCTGACTTTC

clone_size: NA
j_call: TRBJ2-3
d_call: NA
v_call: TRBV10-3
cdr3_aa: CAISDRGGNTDTQYF
cdr3_nt: TGTGCCATCAGTGATCGCGGAGGGAACACAGATACGCAGTATTTT

clone_size: NA
j_call: TRBJ1-5
d_call: NA
v_call: TRBV28
cdr3_aa: CASSLWGVDSHQPQHF
cdr3_nt: TGTGCCAGCAGTTTATGGGGGGTGGACAGTCATCAGCCCCAGCATTTT

clone_size: NA
j_call: TRBJ1-3
d_call: NA
v_call: TRBV12-5
cdr3_aa: CASAARARSGNTIYF
cdr3_nt: TGTGCTAGTGCAGCCAGGGCTCGCTCTGGAAACACCATATATTTT

clone_size: NA
j_call: TRBJ2-7
d_call: NA
v_call: TRBV12-3/TRBV12-4
cdr3_aa: CASSLSTASRYEQYF
cdr3_nt: TGTGCCAGCAGTTTATCGACAGCTTCCCGCTACGAGCAGTACTTC

clone_size: few
j_call: TRBJ2-3
d_call: TRBD1
v_call: TRBV20-1
cdr3_aa: CSARGTGGSDTQYF
cdr3_nt: TGCAGTGCTAGAGGGACAGGGGGCTCAGATACGCAGTATTTT

clone_size: few
j_call: TRBJ1-4
d_call: NA
v_call: TRBV12-3/TRBV12-4
cdr3_aa: CASSWVGGDEKLFF
cdr3_nt: TGTGCCAGCAGTTGGGTCGGGGGTGATGAAAAACTGTTTTTT

clone_size: few
j_call: TRBJ2-7
d_call: TRBD2
v_call: TRBV27
cdr3_aa: CASTLRGKTSGAYEQYF
cdr3_nt: TGTGCCAGCACTTTACGGGGTAAGACTAGCGGGGCCTACGAGCAGTACTTC

clone_size: few
j_call: TRBJ2-7
d_call: NA
v_call: TRBV4-2
cdr3_aa: CASSQEMAGSYEQYF
cdr3_nt: TGTGCCAGCAGCCAAGAGATGGCGGGATCCTACGAGCAGTACTTC

clone_size: few
j_call: TRBJ1-6
d_call: NA
v_call: TRBV5-1
cdr3_aa: CASNDQGNSPLHF
cdr3_nt: TGCGCCAGCAACGATCAGGGTAATTCACCCCTCCACTTT

clone_size: few
j_call: TRBJ2-7
d_call: NA
v_call: TRBV7-9
cdr3_aa: CASSSGRVADEQYF
cdr3_nt: TGTGCCAGCAGCTCCGGCAGGGTGGCTGACGAGCAGTACTTC

clone_size: NA
j_call: TRBJ2-7
d_call: NA
v_call: TRBV14
cdr3_aa: CAGLRQSSYEQYF
cdr3_nt: TGTGCCGGCTTAAGACAGAGCTCCTACGAGCAGTACTTC